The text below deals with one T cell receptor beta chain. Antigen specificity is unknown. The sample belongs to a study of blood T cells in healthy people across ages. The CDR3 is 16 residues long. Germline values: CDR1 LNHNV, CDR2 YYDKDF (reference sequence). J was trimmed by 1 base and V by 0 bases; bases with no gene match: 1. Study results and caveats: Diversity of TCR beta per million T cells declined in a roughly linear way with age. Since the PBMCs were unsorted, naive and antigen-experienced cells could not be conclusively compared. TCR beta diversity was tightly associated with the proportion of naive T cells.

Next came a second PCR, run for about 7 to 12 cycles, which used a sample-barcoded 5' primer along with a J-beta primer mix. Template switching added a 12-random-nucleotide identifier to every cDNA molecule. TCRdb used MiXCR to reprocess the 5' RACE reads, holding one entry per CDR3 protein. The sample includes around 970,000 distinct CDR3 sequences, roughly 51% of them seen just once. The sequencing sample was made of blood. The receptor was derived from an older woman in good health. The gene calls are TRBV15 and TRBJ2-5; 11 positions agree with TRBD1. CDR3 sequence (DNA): TGTGCCACCAGCAGAGATGGGACAGGGGGCCAAGAGACCCAGTACTTC. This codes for CATSRDGTGGQETQYF.